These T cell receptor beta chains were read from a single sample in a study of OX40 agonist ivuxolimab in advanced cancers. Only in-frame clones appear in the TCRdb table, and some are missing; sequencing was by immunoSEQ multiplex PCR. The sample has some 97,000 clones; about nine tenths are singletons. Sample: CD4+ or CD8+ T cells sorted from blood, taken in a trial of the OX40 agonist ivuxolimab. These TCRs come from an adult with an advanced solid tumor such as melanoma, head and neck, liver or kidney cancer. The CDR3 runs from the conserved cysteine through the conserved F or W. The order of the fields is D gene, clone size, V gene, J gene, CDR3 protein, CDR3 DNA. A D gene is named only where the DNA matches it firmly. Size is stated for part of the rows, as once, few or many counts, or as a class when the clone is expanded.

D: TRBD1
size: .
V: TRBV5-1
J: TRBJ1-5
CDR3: CASSLGQGVNQPQHF
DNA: TGCGCCAGCAGCTTGGGGCAGGGGGTGAATCAGCCCCAGCATTTT

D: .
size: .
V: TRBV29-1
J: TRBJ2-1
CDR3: CSVERGLGSYNEQFF
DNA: TGCAGCGTTGAAAGAGGTCTAGGCTCCTACAATGAGCAGTTCTTC

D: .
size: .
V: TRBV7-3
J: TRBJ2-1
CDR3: CASSLGSGDEQFF
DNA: TGTGCCAGCAGCTTGGGTTCTGGAGATGAGCAGTTCTTC

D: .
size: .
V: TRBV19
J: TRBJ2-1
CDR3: CASSPTRTAYNEQFF
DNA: TGTGCCAGTAGCCCCACGCGTACAGCGTACAATGAGCAGTTCTTC

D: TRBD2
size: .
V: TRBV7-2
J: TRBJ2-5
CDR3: CASSLRWASGTQETQYF
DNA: TGTGCCAGCAGCTTACGATGGGCTAGCGGGACCCAAGAGACCCAGTACTTC

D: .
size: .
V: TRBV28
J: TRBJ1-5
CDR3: CASLKRERVNQPQHF
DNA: TGTGCCAGCCTTAAAAGGGAGCGAGTCAATCAGCCCCAGCATTTT

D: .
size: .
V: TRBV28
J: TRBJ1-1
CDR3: CASSLFDPGAVNTEAFF
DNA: TGTGCCAGCAGTTTATTTGATCCAGGGGCCGTTAACACTGAAGCTTTCTTT

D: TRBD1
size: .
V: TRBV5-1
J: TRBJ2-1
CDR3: CASSWGQGGGEQFF
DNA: TGCGCCAGCAGCTGGGGACAGGGAGGAGGTGAGCAGTTCTTC

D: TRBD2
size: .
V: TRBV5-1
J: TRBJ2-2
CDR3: CASRVRSSGNTGELFF
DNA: TGCGCCAGCAGGGTACGGTCTAGCGGGAACACCGGGGAGCTGTTTTTT

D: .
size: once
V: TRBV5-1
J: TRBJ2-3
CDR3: CASTPGLYGDTQYF
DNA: TGCGCCAGCACCCCAGGGTTGTATGGAGATACGCAGTATTTT

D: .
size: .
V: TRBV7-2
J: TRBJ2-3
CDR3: CASSLNLGSATTDTQYF
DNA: TGTGCCAGCAGCCTCAATCTTGGGTCGGCCACTACAGATACGCAGTATTTT

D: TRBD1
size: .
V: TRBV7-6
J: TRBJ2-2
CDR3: CASSLAAGGNTGELFF
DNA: TGTGCCAGCAGCTTAGCGGCAGGGGGAAACACCGGGGAGCTGTTTTTT

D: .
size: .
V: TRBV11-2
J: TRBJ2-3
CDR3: CASSHLRDTQYF
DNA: TGTGCCAGCAGCCATCTGAGGGATACGCAGTATTTT

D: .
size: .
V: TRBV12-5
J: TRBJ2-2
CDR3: CASGLIFRDSFRAGELFF
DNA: TGTGCTAGTGGTTTGATATTCCGGGACTCTTTTCGGGCCGGGGAGCTGTTTTTT

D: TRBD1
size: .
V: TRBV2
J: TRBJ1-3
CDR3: CASSEPGQISGNTIYF
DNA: TGTGCCAGCAGTGAACCGGGACAGATCTCTGGAAACACCATATATTTT

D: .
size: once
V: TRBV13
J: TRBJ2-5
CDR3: CASSLGQIRETQYF
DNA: TGTGCCAGCAGCTTAGGACAGATCCGAGAGACCCAGTACTTC

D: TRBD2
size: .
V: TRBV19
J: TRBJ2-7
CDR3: CASSRRETAYEQYF
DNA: TGTGCCAGCTCCCGGCGGGAGACGGCTTACGAGCAGTACTTC

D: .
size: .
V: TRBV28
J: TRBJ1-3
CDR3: CASSLVLGREPPGNTIYF
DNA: TGTGCCAGCAGTTTAGTTTTGGGCAGGGAACCGCCTGGAAACACCATATATTTT

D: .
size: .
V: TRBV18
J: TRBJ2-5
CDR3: CASSSRTQETQYF
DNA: TGTGCCAGCTCATCGCGGACCCAAGAGACCCAGTACTTC

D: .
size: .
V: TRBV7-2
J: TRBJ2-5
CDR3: CASSFQEGGETQYF
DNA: TGTGCCAGCAGCTTTCAGGAGGGTGGAGAGACCCAGTACTTC

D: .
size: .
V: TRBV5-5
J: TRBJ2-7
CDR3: CASSFDLYSYEQYF
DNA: TGTGCCAGCAGCTTTGACCTATACTCCTACGAGCAGTACTTC

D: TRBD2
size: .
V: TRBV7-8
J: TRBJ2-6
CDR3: CASSPWTSGESGANVLTF
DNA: TGTGCCAGCAGCCCTTGGACTAGCGGCGAATCTGGGGCCAACGTCCTGACTTTC

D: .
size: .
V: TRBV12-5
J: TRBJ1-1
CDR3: CASALSFSDRDTEAFF
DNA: TGTGCTAGTGCCCTTTCCTTTTCGGACAGAGACACTGAAGCTTTCTTT

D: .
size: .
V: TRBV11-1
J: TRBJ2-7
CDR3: CASSLVRGAYEQYF
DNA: TGTGCCAGCAGCTTAGTACGGGGTGCCTACGAGCAGTACTTC

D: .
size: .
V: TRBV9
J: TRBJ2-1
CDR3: CASSVGSYNEQFF
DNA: TGTGCCAGCAGCGTAGGGTCCTACAATGAGCAGTTCTTC

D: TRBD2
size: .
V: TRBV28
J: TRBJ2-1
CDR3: CASSSGFSGRVPNEQFF
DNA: TGTGCCAGCAGTTCCGGCTTTAGCGGGAGGGTCCCAAATGAGCAGTTCTTC

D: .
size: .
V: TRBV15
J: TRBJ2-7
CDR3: CATSRDRLNYEQYF
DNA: TGTGCCACCAGCAGAGATCGACTGAACTACGAGCAGTACTTC

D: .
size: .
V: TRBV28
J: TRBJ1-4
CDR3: CASSLLGAATNEKLFF
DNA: TGTGCCAGCAGTTTACTCGGGGCAGCAACTAATGAAAAACTGTTTTTT

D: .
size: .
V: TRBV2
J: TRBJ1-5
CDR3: CASSEVLGNQPQHF
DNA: TGTGCCAGCAGTGAAGTTTTAGGGAATCAGCCCCAGCATTTT

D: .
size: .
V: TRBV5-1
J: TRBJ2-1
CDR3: CASSLDGGGGLIGNEQFF
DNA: TGCGCCAGCAGCTTGGATGGAGGAGGAGGTCTAATTGGAAATGAGCAGTTCTTC

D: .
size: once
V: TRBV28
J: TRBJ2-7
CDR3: CASRGDEQYF
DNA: TGTGCCAGCAGGGGGGACGAGCAGTACTTC

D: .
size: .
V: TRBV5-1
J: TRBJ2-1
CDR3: CASETGRAGLYNEQFF
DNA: TGCGCCTCCGAAACAGGCCGGGCAGGGCTCTACAATGAGCAGTTCTTC

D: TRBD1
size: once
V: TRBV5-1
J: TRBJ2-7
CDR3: CASSWGDRAEQYF
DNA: TGCGCCAGCAGCTGGGGGGACAGGGCCGAGCAGTACTTC

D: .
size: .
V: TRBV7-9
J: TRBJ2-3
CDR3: CASSFGVGPDTQYF
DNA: TGTGCCAGCAGCTTCGGAGTAGGCCCAGATACGCAGTATTTT

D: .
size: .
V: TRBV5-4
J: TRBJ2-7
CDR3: CASSTYEQYF
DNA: TGTGCCAGCAGCACTTACGAGCAGTACTTC

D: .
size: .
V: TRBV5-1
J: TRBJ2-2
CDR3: CASSLSGSVNTGELFF
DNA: TGCGCCAGCAGCTTGAGCGGGTCAGTAAACACCGGGGAGCTGTTTTTT

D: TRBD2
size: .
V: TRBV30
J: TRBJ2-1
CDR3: CAWSDRRSQGLAGHNEQFF
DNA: TGTGCCTGGAGTGATAGGCGGTCACAAGGACTAGCGGGACACAATGAGCAGTTCTTC

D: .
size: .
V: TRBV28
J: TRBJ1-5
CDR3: CASSFTGPSQPQHF
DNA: TGTGCCAGCAGTTTCACAGGGCCTAGCCAGCCCCAGCATTTT

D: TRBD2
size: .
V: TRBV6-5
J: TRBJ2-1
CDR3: CASSSGLAEAYNEQFF
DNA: TGTGCCAGCAGTTCCGGACTAGCGGAGGCCTACAATGAGCAGTTCTTC

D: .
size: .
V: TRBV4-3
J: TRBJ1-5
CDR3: CASSQAFSLNQPQHF
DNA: TGCGCCAGCAGCCAAGCTTTCAGTCTAAATCAGCCCCAGCATTTT

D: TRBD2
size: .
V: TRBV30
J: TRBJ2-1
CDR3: CAWREPGTSGPYNEQFF
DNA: TGTGCCTGGAGAGAACCCGGGACTAGCGGGCCCTACAATGAGCAGTTCTTC

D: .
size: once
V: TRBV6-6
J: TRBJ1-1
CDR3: CASSYGGANTEAFF
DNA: TGTGCCAGCAGTTACGGGGGAGCGAACACTGAAGCTTTCTTT